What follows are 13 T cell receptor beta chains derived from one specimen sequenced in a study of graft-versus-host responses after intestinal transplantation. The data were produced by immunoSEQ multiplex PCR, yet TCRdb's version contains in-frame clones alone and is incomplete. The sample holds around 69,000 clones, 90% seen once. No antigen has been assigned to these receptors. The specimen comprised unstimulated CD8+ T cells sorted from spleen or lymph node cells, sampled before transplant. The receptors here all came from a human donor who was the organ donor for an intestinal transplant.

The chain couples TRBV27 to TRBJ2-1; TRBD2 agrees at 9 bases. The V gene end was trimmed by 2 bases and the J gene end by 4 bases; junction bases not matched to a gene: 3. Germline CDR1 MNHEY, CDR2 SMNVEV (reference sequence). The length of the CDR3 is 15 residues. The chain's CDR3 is CASSLSAGGYNEQFF. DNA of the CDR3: TGTGCCAGCAGTTTAAGTGCGGGAGGGTACAATGAGCAGTTCTTC.

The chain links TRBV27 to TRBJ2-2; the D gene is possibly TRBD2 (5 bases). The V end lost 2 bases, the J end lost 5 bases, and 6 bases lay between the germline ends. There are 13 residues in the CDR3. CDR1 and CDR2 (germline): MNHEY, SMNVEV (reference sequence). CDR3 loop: CASSLTGTGELFF. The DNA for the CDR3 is TGTGCCAGCAGTTTAACGGGGACCGGGGAGCTGTTTTTT.

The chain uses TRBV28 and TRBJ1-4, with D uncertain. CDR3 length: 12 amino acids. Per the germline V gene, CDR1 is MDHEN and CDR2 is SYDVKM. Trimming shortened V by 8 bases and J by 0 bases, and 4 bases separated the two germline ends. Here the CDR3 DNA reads TGTGCCAGCCTAGCAACTAATGAAAAACTGTTTTTT. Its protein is CASLATNEKLFF.

The CDR3 DNA reads TGTGCCAGCAAGCCCCCGGGACAGGGGGTCTCTACAGATACGCAGTATTTT. This gives the protein CASKPPGQGVSTDTQYF. The rearrangement links TRBV27 to TRBJ2-3, with 11 bases aligning to TRBD1. The CDR3 totals 17 residues. The J segment lost 3 bases and the V segment lost 7 bases, leaving 12 bases of the junction unmatched. The V gene's germline CDR1 is MNHEY and CDR2 SMNVEV (reference sequence).

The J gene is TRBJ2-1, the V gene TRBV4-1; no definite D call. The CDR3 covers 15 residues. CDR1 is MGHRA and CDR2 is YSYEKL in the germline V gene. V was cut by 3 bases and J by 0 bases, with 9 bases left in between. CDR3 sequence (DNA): TGCGCCAGCAGCCATGATCTAAGCTCCTACAATGAGCAGTTCTTC. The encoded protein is CASSHDLSSYNEQFF.

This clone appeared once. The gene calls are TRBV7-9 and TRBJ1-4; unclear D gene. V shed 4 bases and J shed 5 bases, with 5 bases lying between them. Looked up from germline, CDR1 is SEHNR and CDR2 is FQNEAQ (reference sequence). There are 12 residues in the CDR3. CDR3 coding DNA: TGTGCCAGCAGCTCCCTAAATGAAAAACTGTTTTTT. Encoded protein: CASSSLNEKLFF.

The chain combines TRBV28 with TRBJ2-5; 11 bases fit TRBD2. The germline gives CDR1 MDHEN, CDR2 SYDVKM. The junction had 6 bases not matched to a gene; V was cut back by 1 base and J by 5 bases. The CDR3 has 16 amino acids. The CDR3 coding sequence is TGTGCCAGCAGTTTATATAGCGGGGGGGCTCAGGAGACCCAGTACTTC. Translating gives CASSLYSGGAQETQYF. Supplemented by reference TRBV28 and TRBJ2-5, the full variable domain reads DVKVTQSSRYLVKRTGEKVFLECVQDMDHENMFWYRQDPGLGLRLIYFSYDVKMKEKGDIPEGYSVSREKKERFSLILESASTNQTSMYLCASSLYSGGAQETQYFGPGTRLLVL.

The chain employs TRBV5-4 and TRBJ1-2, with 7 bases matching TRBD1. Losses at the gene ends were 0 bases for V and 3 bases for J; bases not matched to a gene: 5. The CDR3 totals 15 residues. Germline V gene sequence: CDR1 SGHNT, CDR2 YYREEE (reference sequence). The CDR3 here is CASSLDQGVDYGYTF. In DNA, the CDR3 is TGTGCCAGCAGCTTGGATCAGGGGGTGGACTATGGCTACACCTTC.

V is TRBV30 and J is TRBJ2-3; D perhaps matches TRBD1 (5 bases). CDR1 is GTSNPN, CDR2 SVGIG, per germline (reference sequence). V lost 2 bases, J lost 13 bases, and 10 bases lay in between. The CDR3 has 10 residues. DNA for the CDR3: TGTGCCTGGAGTACTCTGGACAAGTATTTT. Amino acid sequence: CAWSTLDKYF. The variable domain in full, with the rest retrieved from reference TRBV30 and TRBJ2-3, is SQTIHQWPATLVQPVGSPLSLECTVEGTSNPNLYWYRQAAGRGLQLLFYSVGIGQISSEVPQNLSASRPQDRQFILSSKKLLLSDSGFYLCAWSTLDKYFGPGTRLTVL.

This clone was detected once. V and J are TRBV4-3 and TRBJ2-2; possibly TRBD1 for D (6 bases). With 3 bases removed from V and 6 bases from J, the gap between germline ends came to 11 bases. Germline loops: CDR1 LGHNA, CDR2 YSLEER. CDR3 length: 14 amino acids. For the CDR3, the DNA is TGCGCCAGCAGCCAGGATAGGACAGCCGGGGAGCTGTTTTTT. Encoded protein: CASSQDRTAGELFF.

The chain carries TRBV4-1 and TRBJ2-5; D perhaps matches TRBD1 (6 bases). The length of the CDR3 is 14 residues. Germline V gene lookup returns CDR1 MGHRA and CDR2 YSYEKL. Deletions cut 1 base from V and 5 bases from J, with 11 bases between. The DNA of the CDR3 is TGCGCCAGCAGCCAAGGGTGGGGGCTGGAGACCCAGTACTTC. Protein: CASSQGWGLETQYF.

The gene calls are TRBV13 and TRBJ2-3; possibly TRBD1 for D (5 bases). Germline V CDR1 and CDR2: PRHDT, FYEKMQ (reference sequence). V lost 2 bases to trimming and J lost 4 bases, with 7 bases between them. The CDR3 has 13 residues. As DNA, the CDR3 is TGTGCCAGCAGCTTAAGGGGTGCAGATACGCAGTATTTT. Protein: CASSLRGADTQYF.

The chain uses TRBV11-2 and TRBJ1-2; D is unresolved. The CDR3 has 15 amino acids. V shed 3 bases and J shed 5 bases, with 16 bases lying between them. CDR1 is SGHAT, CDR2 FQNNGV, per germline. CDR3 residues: CASSLPGQTEYGYTF. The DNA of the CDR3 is TGTGCCAGCAGCTTGCCGGGTCAGACGGAATATGGCTACACCTTC.